The 22 T cell receptor beta chains below all came from one sample that was sequenced in a study of blood T cell repertoires in COVID-19 (TCRdb year 2020). Preparation of the library involved the immunoSEQ multiplex PCR assay. TCRdb limited this immuneACCESS table to in-frame rearrangements with V and J called. A share of clones is missing; checked studies link under half to unresolved V genes, and the rest is unexplained. Recorded for this sample are under 200,000 clones; 75% to 85% of them occurred a single time. The ten largest make up 1.5% to 1.7% of the sample. Input material: peripheral blood. Receptors were obtained from a human donor in a cohort sampled during active COVID-19.

The rearrangement joins TRBV5-1 to TRBJ1-3; D is ambiguous. This CDR3 is 17 amino acids long. The germline V gene has CDR1 SGHRS and CDR2 YFSETQ. V lost 0 bases and J 0 bases, leaving 13 bases between the germline ends. CDR3 region: CASSLASPRSSGNTIYF. As DNA, the CDR3 is TGCGCCAGCAGCTTGGCCAGTCCTAGGAGCTCTGGAAACACCATATATTTT.

The chain combines TRBV20-1 with TRBJ1-3; D is ambiguous. The CDR3 loop spans 15 amino acids. Germline V lookup: CDR1 DFQATT, CDR2 SNEGSKA (reference sequence). V dropped 3 bases and J dropped 0 bases, with 12 bases sitting between them. The CDR3 region has the DNA TGCAGTGCTAGTAAGCGAACCCTCTCTGGAAACACCATATATTTT. Its protein product is CSASKRTLSGNTIYF.

The V gene is TRBV11-3, the J gene TRBJ2-1, with 7 bases matching TRBD1. Germline V gene lookup returns CDR1 SGHNT and CDR2 YENEEA. The J segment lost 14 bases and the V segment lost 5 bases, leaving 6 bases of the junction unmatched. The CDR3 consists of 11 residues. CDR3: CASSAHRGEFF. CDR3 coding DNA: TGTGCCAGCAGCGCCCACAGGGGAGAGTTCTTC.

V gene TRBV5-6 combines with J gene TRBJ1-2; the match to TRBD1 covers 9 bases. Trimming removed 4 bases from V and 4 bases from J; junction bases left unmatched: 2. The V gene's germline CDR1 is SGHDT and CDR2 YYEEEE. This CDR3 contains 13 residues. This CDR3 is CASSKDRGYGYTF. CDR3 DNA: TGTGCCAGCAGCAAGGACAGGGGCTATGGCTACACCTTC.

This rearrangement joins TRBV4-3 to TRBJ2-5, with a weak D call TRBD2 (6 bases). The CDR3 sequence is 13 residues long. Germline V gene data show CDR1 as LGHNA and CDR2 as YSLEER. V dropped 5 bases and J dropped 6 bases, with 13 bases sitting between them. CDR3 DNA sequence: TGCGCCAGCAGCTTCTCGACTAGTCAGACCCAGTACTTC. Translated, it gives CASSFSTSQTQYF.

The genes are TRBV6-5 and TRBJ2-1; D gene unclear. Looked up from germline, CDR1 is MNHEY and CDR2 is SVGAGI. The CDR3 has 13 amino acids. V shed 5 bases and J shed 2 bases, with 7 bases lying between them. The CDR3 bases are TGTGCCAGCAGTCGGGTCCCCTACAATGAGCAGTTCTTC. It specifies CASSRVPYNEQFF.

The gene calls are TRBV3-1 (or the pseudogene TRBV3-2) and TRBJ2-5; 10 bases agree with TRBD1. This CDR3 is 16 amino acids long. Per the germline V gene, CDR1 is LGHDT and CDR2 is YNNKEL (reference sequence). V lost 0 bases, J lost 4 bases, and 5 bases stayed unmatched. The CDR3 region is CASSQDLRTGGETQYF. CDR3 bases: TGTGCCAGCAGCCAAGATTTACGGACAGGGGGAGAGACCCAGTACTTC.

The V call is TRBV3-1 (or the pseudogene TRBV3-2), the J call TRBJ2-7, with 7 bases aligning to TRBD1. The V gene's germline CDR1 is LGHDT and CDR2 YNNKEL (reference sequence). V shed 4 bases, J shed 4 bases, and the junction held 10 bases outside the gene matches. This CDR3 comprises 15 residues. The DNA for the CDR3 is TGTGCCAGCAGCCCTGAGAGGGGGCCTTCTTACGAGCAGTACTTC. Translation gives CASSPERGPSYEQYF.

The chain combines TRBV7-9 with TRBJ2-7; 12 bases are shared with TRBD1. The CDR3 consists of 15 residues. V shed 5 bases and J 3 bases; nucleotides not matched to a gene: 5. CDR1 is SEHNR, CDR2 FQNEAQ, per germline (reference sequence). CDR3 bases: TGTGCCAGCAGCCAGGGACAGGGGGCCTTCTACGAGCAGTACTTC. Protein sequence: CASSQGQGAFYEQYF.

About this clone: One end of the junction fails to match germline, which may point to a read error. V and J are TRBV7-7 and TRBJ2-1, with 12 bases that match TRBD2. This CDR3 comprises 15 residues. The germline gives CDR1 SSHAT, CDR2 FNYEAQ (reference sequence). The CDR3 sequence: CASSLASGGVDEQFF. CDR3 nucleotides: TGTGCTAGCAGCTTAGCTAGCGGGGGGGTCGATGAGCAGTTCTTC.

The J gene is TRBJ2-7, the V gene TRBV5-1, with 9 bases lining up with TRBD1. Germline CDR1 SGHRS, CDR2 YFSETQ. The CDR3 is 16 amino acids. V shed 5 bases and J 6 bases; nucleotides not matched to a gene: 15. The CDR3 nucleotides are TGCGCCAGCAGTTGGGATCCGGGACAGGGAAAGGGCGAGCAGTACTTC. This gives the protein CASSWDPGQGKGEQYF.

The CDR3 DNA reads TGTGCCAGCAGCCAAGATCCGGGACAGTCAGCAACTAATGAAAAACTGTTTTTT. Translated: CASSQDPGQSATNEKLFF. The chain employs TRBV4-2 and TRBJ1-4; 7 nucleotides align to TRBD1. J was trimmed by 0 bases and V by 0 bases; bases with no gene match: 7. In germline, CDR1 is LGHNA, CDR2 YNFKEQ. This CDR3 contains 18 residues.

This clone has only a few counts. The J gene is TRBJ1-6, the V gene TRBV6-1, with D unresolved. Germline CDR1 reads MNHNS; CDR2 reads SASEGT. The CDR3 loop spans 15 amino acids. V lost 3 bases and J 0 bases, leaving 6 bases between the germline ends. CDR3 protein: CASSERSSYNSPLHF. The CDR3, as DNA: TGTGCCAGCAGTGAGAGGAGCTCCTATAATTCACCCCTCCACTTT.

The V gene is TRBV5-1, the J gene TRBJ1-4; D uncertain. Germline CDR1 reads SGHRS; CDR2 reads YFSETQ. V gave up 3 bases and J gave up 3 bases, with 15 bases separating them. The CDR3 covers 16 residues. CDR3 nucleotides: TGCGCCAGCAGCTCCGGGTCCGCGACCGCTAATGAAAAACTGTTTTTT. Encoded protein: CASSSGSATANEKLFF. The full variable domain, with the rest looked up from reference TRBV5-1 and TRBJ1-4, is KAGVTQTPRYLIKTRGQQVTLSCSPISGHRSVSWYQQTPGQGLQFLFEYFSETQRNKGNFPGRFSGRQFSNSRSEMNVSTLELGDSALYLCASSSGSATANEKLFFGSGTQLSVL.

The CDR3 nucleotides read TGTGCCAGCAGCTGGGGACACACAGGGATTTCACGCTCTGGGGCCAACGTCCTGACTTTC. Its protein is CASSWGHTGISRSGANVLTF. This rearrangement joins TRBV6-2 or TRBV6-3 to TRBJ2-6; tentative D call: TRBD1 (6 bases). V was cut by 6 bases and J by 0 bases, with 24 bases left in between. Germline CDR1 and CDR2: MNHEY and SVGEGT. The CDR3 has 20 amino acids.

The genes are TRBV5-4 and TRBJ1-6, with 11 nucleotides matching TRBD1. V dropped 3 bases and J dropped 7; count of bases not matched to a gene: 9. CDR3 length: 17 amino acids. Germline lookup yields CDR1 SGHNT and CDR2 YYREEE (reference sequence). CDR3 bases: TGTGCCAGCAGCTCGGACAGGGGGCGGTTTGTGAATTCACCCCTCCACTTT. It translates to CASSSDRGRFVNSPLHF.

The chain is built from TRBV4-3 and TRBJ2-5, with a weak D call TRBD1 (5 bases). The CDR3 runs to 15 residues. V lost 0 bases and J 2 bases, leaving 10 bases between the germline ends. CDR1 is LGHNA, CDR2 YSLEER, per germline. In DNA form, the CDR3 reads TGCGCCAGCAGCCAAGAAGGACGGACACAAGAGACCCAGTACTTC. Encoded protein: CASSQEGRTQETQYF.

This clone appeared many times. The chain couples TRBV18 to TRBJ2-7, with a tentative D call TRBD1 (6 bases). The CDR3 runs to 14 residues. Trimming took 3 bases from V and 0 from J, leaving 9 bases between them. From germline, CDR1 is KGHSH and CDR2 LQKENI. CDR3 amino acids: CASSPDSTSYEQYF. The DNA for the CDR3 is TGTGCCAGCTCACCGGACAGTACCTCCTACGAGCAGTACTTC.

This clone is categorized as medium-sized. The rearrangement links TRBV7-9 to TRBJ1-1; a weak D match, TRBD1 (5 bases). Germline V gene lookup returns CDR1 SEHNR and CDR2 FQNEAQ (reference sequence). Deletions cut 1 base from V and 7 bases from J, with 13 bases between. The CDR3 extends over 14 amino acids. Written as DNA, the CDR3 is TGTGCCAGCAGCTTAGGATCAGGGTCCTATGAAGCTTTCTTT. Translating gives CASSLGSGSYEAFF. Using reference TRBV7-9 and TRBJ1-1 for the parts outside the CDR3, the full variable domain is DTGVSQNPRHKITKRGQNVTFRCDPISEHNRLYWYRQTLGQGPEFLTYFQNEAQLEKSRLLSDRFSAERPKGSFSTLEIQRTEQGDSAMYLCASSLGSGSYEAFFGQGTRLTVV.

The chain uses TRBV5-1 and TRBJ1-2; 10 bases are shared with TRBD1. Germline CDR1 is SGHRS and CDR2 is YFSETQ. The CDR3 spans 17 residues. The V and J ends lost 0 bases and 4 bases, in that order; junction bases with no gene match: 9. The CDR3 loop reads CASSLASGTGVSYGYTF. The DNA for the CDR3 is TGCGCCAGCAGCTTGGCCTCCGGGACAGGGGTGTCCTATGGCTACACCTTC.

CDR3 residues: CASSSGVQGRAEAFF. In nucleotides, the CDR3 is TGTGCCAGCAGCTCTGGCGTACAGGGAAGAGCTGAAGCTTTCTTT. The V and J genes are TRBV5-4 and TRBJ1-1; maybe TRBD1 (6 bases). Trimming pared 3 bases from V and 6 bases from J, leaving 18 bases between. Germline lookup yields CDR1 SGHNT and CDR2 YYREEE (reference sequence). The CDR3 loop spans 15 amino acids. Full variable domain (outside the CDR3, taken from reference TRBV5-4 and TRBJ1-1): ETGVTQSPTHLIKTRGQQVTLRCSSQSGHNTVSWYQQALGQGPQFIFQYYREEENGRGNFPPRFSGLQFPNYSSELNVNALELDDSALYLCASSSGVQGRAEAFFGQGTRLTVV.

This chain joins TRBV28 and TRBJ2-7; the D gene is possibly TRBD1 (5 bases). V was shortened by 7 bases and J by 0 bases, with 10 bases between the two germline ends. Germline V gene lookup returns CDR1 MDHEN and CDR2 SYDVKM. This CDR3 has 13 amino acids. The CDR3 DNA follows: TGTGCCAGCATCGGCCAGGGCTCCTACGAGCAGTACTTC. Amino acids: CASIGQGSYEQYF.